This is a list of T cell receptor beta chains from one sample in a study of OX40 agonist ivuxolimab in advanced cancers. Profiling relied on immunoSEQ multiplex PCR, and the TCRdb table lists in-frame clones only, not all of them. The top ten hold around 6.7% of the sample, which has over 60,000 clones, roughly 80% seen once. The specimen was CD4+ or CD8+ T cells sorted from blood, collected in a trial of the OX40 agonist ivuxolimab. The origin of the receptors is an adult with an advanced solid tumor such as melanoma, head and neck, liver or kidney cancer. Each CDR3 is given with its conserved first and last residue. The D gene is left open where the match is weak. The size entry is marked missing in some rows and otherwise reads once, few, many or a size class.

abundance,j_gene,d_gene,v_gene,CDR3nt,CDR3aa
.,TRBJ2-7,TRBD1,TRBV6-5,TGTGCCAGCAGCCGGGGACAGGGCTCCTACGAGCAGTACTTC,CASSRGQGSYEQYF
.,TRBJ2-5,.,TRBV7-2,TGTGCCAGCAGCTTAATGTGGGCGGGTTCCCAAGAGACCCAGTACTTC,CASSLMWAGSQETQYF
.,TRBJ1-5,TRBD1,TRBV6-1,TGTGCCAGCAGTGCCGGGACAGGGAGGAATCAGCCCCAGCATTTT,CASSAGTGRNQPQHF
.,TRBJ2-7,.,TRBV11-2,TGTGCCAGCGGAAAGACGGGGGTCTCCTACGAGCAGTACTTC,CASGKTGVSYEQYF
once,TRBJ1-1,TRBD1,TRBV4-3,TGCGCCAGCAGCCGAACCCAGGGGGCGACTGAAGCTTTCTTT,CASSRTQGATEAFF
.,TRBJ1-6,.,TRBV6-6,TGTGCCAGCAGTCGGTCGGTCCCAAGTTCACCCCTCCACTTT,CASSRSVPSSPLHF
.,TRBJ1-1,TRBD1,TRBV4-2,TGTGCCAGCAGAACTCGGGACAGATCTATGAACACTGAAGCTTTCTTT,CASRTRDRSMNTEAFF
.,TRBJ1-2,.,TRBV6-1,TGTGCCAGCAGTGAAGCCCCAACAACCTGGGGACCTGGCTACACCTTC,CASSEAPTTWGPGYTF
once,TRBJ2-1,.,TRBV6-5,TGTGCCAGTGGACGGGACTCCTACAATGAGCAGTTCTTC,CASGRDSYNEQFF
.,TRBJ1-4,TRBD1,TRBV6-5,TGTGCCAGCAGTCGGGACAGCGGAGCTAATGAAAAACTGTTTTTT,CASSRDSGANEKLFF
once,TRBJ2-5,TRBD2,TRBV5-4,TGTGCCAGCAGCTTGGATGCGGGACTAGCGGGCGAGGGGGAGACCCAGTACTTC,CASSLDAGLAGEGETQYF
.,TRBJ1-5,.,TRBV10-2,TGCGCCAGCAGTGACCGGACAGCTGCTCAGCCCCAGCATTTT,CASSDRTAAQPQHF
.,TRBJ1-4,.,TRBV6-5,TGTGCCAGCAGTGAAGGGACGGGAGAAAAACTGTTTTTT,CASSEGTGEKLFF
.,TRBJ1-6,.,TRBV5-4,TGTGCCAGCAGCTTCGGACGGATTAATTCACCCCTCCACTTT,CASSFGRINSPLHF
.,TRBJ2-1,TRBD2,TRBV10-1,TGCGCCAGCAGTTTCAGACTAGCCAATGAGCAGTTCTTC,CASSFRLANEQFF
.,TRBJ2-3,.,TRBV15,TGTGCCACCAGCAGAGATTCGGGGATTGGGGCAGATGCGCAGTATTTT,CATSRDSGIGADAQYF
few,TRBJ2-5,.,TRBV10-2,TGCGCCAGCAGTTACGGGCGGGGACAAGAGACCCAGTACTTC,CASSYGRGQETQYF
.,TRBJ1-4,TRBD1,TRBV27,TGTGCCAGCAGTTATACAGGGGCGGCGGATGAAAAACTGTTTTTT,CASSYTGAADEKLFF
.,TRBJ2-2,TRBD2,TRBV7-8,TGTGCCAGCAGTCCTACTAGCGGGGACCCCGGGGAGCTGTTTTTT,CASSPTSGDPGELFF
.,TRBJ1-3,.,TRBV19,TGTGCCAGTAGTATATCGGGAAACTCTGGAAACACCATATATTTT,CASSISGNSGNTIYF
.,TRBJ2-3,TRBD2,TRBV4-2,TGTGCCAGCAGCCAATTTGGGCCGGGACTAGGAGTCACAGATACGCAGTATTTT,CASSQFGPGLGVTDTQYF
.,TRBJ1-1,.,TRBV2,TGTGCCAGCAGTTACGGACTCAACACTGAAGCTTTCTTT,CASSYGLNTEAFF
.,TRBJ2-7,.,TRBV5-5,TGTGCCAGCAGCCCTAGGAGGCTAGGCGAGCAGTACTTC,CASSPRRLGEQYF
.,TRBJ1-1,TRBD1,TRBV18,TGTGCCAGCTCACCACAAGTTCCCCAGGGGGACACTGAAGCTTTCTTT,CASSPQVPQGDTEAFF
.,TRBJ2-7,.,TRBV9,TGTGCCAGCAGCGTAGGGCACGATCCCTCCTACGAGCAGTACTTC,CASSVGHDPSYEQYF
.,TRBJ1-2,TRBD1,TRBV7-8,TGTGCCAGCAGCCCCGGACAGGGCTACGGCTACACCTTC,CASSPGQGYGYTF
.,TRBJ1-1,.,TRBV5-4,TGTGCCAGCAGCTTGGGGAAGGGTGGTTTCGGTGAAGCTTTCTTT,CASSLGKGGFGEAFF
.,TRBJ1-1,.,TRBV10-3,TGTGCCGCGGGGGCGGGGATTCTGGCTTTCTTT,CAAGAGILAFF
few,TRBJ1-6,.,TRBV19,TGTGCCAGTAGTATCCAGGGCAAATCACCCCTCCACTTT,CASSIQGKSPLHF
.,TRBJ2-2,TRBD1,TRBV27,TGTGCCAGCAGTTCGACAGGGAGTTCCGGGGAGCTGTTTTTT,CASSSTGSSGELFF
.,TRBJ2-1,TRBD2,TRBV7-6,TGTGCCAGCAGCTGGAGCGGGGGGGCCGATGAGCAGTTCTTC,CASSWSGGADEQFF
.,TRBJ1-5,.,TRBV19,TGTGCCAGTATGGACAGACCTTATAGCAATCAGCCCCAGCATTTT,CASMDRPYSNQPQHF
.,TRBJ1-2,.,TRBV7-2,TGTGCCAGCAGCTTACTAGGAGGGGGGCTTCATGGCTACACCTTC,CASSLLGGGLHGYTF
.,TRBJ2-1,.,TRBV10-3,TGTGCCATCAGTGATCCCCGGGGCTACAATGAGCAGTTCTTC,CAISDPRGYNEQFF
.,TRBJ2-4,.,TRBV6-4,TGTGCCAGCAGTGACTCCCCGGACTTTCCCAAAAACATTCAGTACTTC,CASSDSPDFPKNIQYF
.,TRBJ1-5,.,TRBV28,TGTGCCAGCACCTTCACAGGGAGCAGCAATCAGCCCCAGCATTTT,CASTFTGSSNQPQHF
.,TRBJ2-7,.,TRBV5-4,TGTGCCAGCAGCTCGGGGCCCTGGAAGGAGCAGTACTTC,CASSSGPWKEQYF
.,TRBJ1-6,.,TRBV7-2,TGTGCCAGCAGCTTACCATCCTCGGTTAATTCACCCCTCCACTTT,CASSLPSSVNSPLHF
.,TRBJ2-3,.,TRBV2,TGTGCCATCACGCCCCTGGCTATCACAGATACGCAGTATTTT,CAITPLAITDTQYF
.,TRBJ1-1,.,TRBV11-1,TGTGCCAGCAGCGATAAAGGGACGGTTGTCGGTGAAGCTTTCTTT,CASSDKGTVVGEAFF
.,TRBJ2-7,.,TRBV19,TGTGCCAGTAGTATAGGGTTTGCGTCCCCCGAGCAGTACTTC,CASSIGFASPEQYF
.,TRBJ1-1,TRBD1,TRBV6-6,TGTGCCAGCAGTCCCAGACAGGGAAGATATGAAGCTTTCTTT,CASSPRQGRYEAFF
.,TRBJ1-3,.,TRBV19,TGTGCCAGTAGTTGGGGGGGCTCTGGAAACACCATATATTTT,CASSWGGSGNTIYF
.,TRBJ2-2,.,TRBV11-2,TGTGCCAGCAGCTTAAAGGCGTACGGGGGCACCGGGGAGCTGTTTTTT,CASSLKAYGGTGELFF
.,TRBJ2-3,TRBD1,TRBV6-4,TGTGCCAGTGCGAATACAGGGGGCAACACAGATACGCAGTATTTT,CASANTGGNTDTQYF
medium-sized,TRBJ2-1,.,TRBV20-1,TGCAGTGCCTTCCGAGTTGATGAGCAGTTCTTC,CSAFRVDEQFF
.,TRBJ2-3,.,TRBV5-6,TGTGCCAGCAGTACCCAGATCGGAATGACAGATACGCAGTATTTT,CASSTQIGMTDTQYF
.,TRBJ2-3,.,TRBV5-1,TGCGCCAGCGGGGACGCTAGCCAGGATACGCAGTATTTT,CASGDASQDTQYF